This T cell receptor (beta chain) was sequenced in a study of T and B cells in COVID-19 patients. Study-wide results and limits: At recovery TRB diversity and richness exceeded healthy donors, after highly clonal active COVID-19 repertoires. Symptomatic-phase blood samples from mildly ill patients and early samples from severe cases were scarce.

Multiplex PCR with BIOMED2 TRB-A/B primer pools amplified TRB rearrangements. Using its own MiXCR run on the multiplex PCR reads, TCRdb lists one record per CDR3 protein. Seen here are thousands of distinct CDR3 sequences, around a fifth observed once, and the top ten hold 9% to 13%. This clonotype was counted ten times or more. Antigen: not known. TRB was amplified from about 250-500 ng of blood genomic DNA. V lost 5 bases to trimming and J lost 3 bases; unmatched junction nucleotides: 5. The germline gives CDR1 ENHRY, CDR2 SYGVKD. The CDR3 extends over 14 amino acids. The source of this sequence is a human donor with active COVID-19. The specimen was blood. The chain employs TRBV10-3 and TRBJ2-7, with 9 nucleotides matching TRBD1. CDR3 protein: CAISLGQGSYEQYF. CDR3 sequence (DNA): TGTGCCATCAGTCTAGGACAGGGGAGCTACGAGCAGTACTTC.